The T cell receptor beta chain under discussion was sequenced for a study of cytomegalovirus exposure and HLA in healthy donors. Study conclusions and caveats: The study dropped some indistinguishable V segments, TRBV6-2 and TRBV6-3 among them.

The PCR ran on 60 Vbeta and 13 Jbeta primers. Assay: immunoSEQ multiplex PCR; the TCRdb copy retains only in-frame clones and omits some. This table has about 200,000 clones, around 78% appearing once. About this clone: Its specificity is unknown.

The CDR3 sequence is 12 residues long. V lost 6 bases to trimming and J lost 8 bases, with 11 bases between them. Germline CDR1 reads MNHNY; CDR2 reads SVGAGI (reference sequence). Specimen: PBMCs. The chain is built from TRBV6-6 and TRBJ2-1; D gene uncertain. The receptor was derived from a man aged 25-45 years in good health and CMV-seronegative. This chain's CDR3 is CASRPTSDEQFF. The CDR3 nucleotides are TGTGCCAGCAGACCGACGAGCGATGAGCAGTTCTTC.